This TCR beta chain was sequenced in a study of T cell repertoires in cytomegalovirus infection. The wider study: In public TCR beta signatures, there were indications of both CMV infection and matching HLA type.

TCRdb re-called the reads through MiXCR, storing one row per CDR3 protein. The profile shows hundreds of thousands of distinct CDR3 sequences, 9.5% of them singletons. This CDR3 is built from 16 residues. Germline V CDR1 and CDR2: MNHEY, SVGEGT. Unmatched junction bases numbered 16, after V lost 8 bases and J lost 7 bases. There are a few counts of this clonotype. The clonotype originates from a human donor in good health (CMV status not recorded). Some clones in this sample may be carry-over from other donors' samples. Sequenced material: PBMCs. The V call is TRBV6-2 or TRBV6-3, the J call TRBJ2-1; 8 positions agree with TRBD2. CDR3 sequence reads: CASGGELAAVGNEQFF. Here the CDR3 DNA reads TGTGCCAGCGGCGGGGAACTAGCGGCGGTCGGGAATGAGCAGTTCTTC.